Described below is a single T cell receptor (beta chain) sequence and its context. The sample comes from a study of blood T cell repertoires in COVID-19. Sequencing was performed with immunoSEQ multiplex PCR; in TCRdb, only in-frame clones are kept and a portion is missing. The profile covers 150,000 to 200,000 clones, with around 89% appearing a single time and roughly 5.6% taken by the ten largest. The V gene lost 0 bases and the J gene lost 3 bases, with 20 bases spanning the gap. This CDR3 contains 18 residues. The germline V gene has CDR1 SGDLS and CDR2 YYNGEE. The sequenced sample was peripheral blood. The V and J genes are TRBV9 and TRBJ2-3, with D tentatively TRBD1 (5 bases). This receptor was identified in a man aged 40-49 years with active or convalescent COVID-19. DNA of the CDR3: TGTGCCAGCAGCGTAGGGGTAGGGGAATTTAGAGTGACAGATACGCAGTATTTT. Protein product: CASSVGVGEFRVTDTQYF.